Listed below are T cell receptor beta chains from one sample, sequenced in a study of type 1 and type 2 diabetes patients. TCRdb itself ran the multiplex PCR reads through MiXCR, one entry per CDR3 protein. The data contain more than 250,000 distinct CDR3 sequences, approximately 45% of them singletons. Sequenced sample: peripheral blood mononuclear cells (PBMCs). Source of these receptors: a man between 18 and 29 years old with type 2 diabetes. Each CDR3 is given with its conserved first and last residue. D genes are given only for firm matches. Not every row has a clone size; where given, it reads once, few, many or a size class.

j_call v_call d_call clone_size cdr3_aa cdr3_nt
TRBJ2-5 TRBV7-9 TRBD2 few CASSFRRIGGAETQYF TGTGCCAGCAGCTTCCGCAGGATCGGGGGGGCGGAGACCCAGTACTTC
TRBJ1-2 TRBV20-1 NA NA CSASTGYGYTF TGCAGTGCTAGTACAGGCTATGGCTACACCTTC
TRBJ2-3 TRBV29-1 TRBD2 NA CSVAGTSGHTDTQYF TGCAGCGTAGCCGGGACTAGCGGGCATACAGATACGCAGTATTTT
TRBJ2-5 TRBV14 TRBD2 NA CASSQGFREPGLAVRLHGETQYF TGTGCCAGCAGCCAAGGTTTCAGGGAGCCGGGACTAGCGGTTCGCCTCCATGGAGAGACCCAGTACTTC
TRBJ2-7 TRBV5-1 NA few CASKQGISYEQYF TGCGCCAGTAAACAGGGTATCTCCTACGAGCAGTACTTC
TRBJ2-7 TRBV15 NA few CATRRTENYEQYF TGTGCCACCAGAAGGACCGAAAACTACGAGCAGTACTTC
TRBJ2-7 TRBV6-6 NA NA CASSFVAVYEQYF TGTGCCAGCAGTTTCGTAGCGGTCTACGAGCAGTACTTC
TRBJ2-7 TRBV7-7 NA NA CASSHGPYYEQYF TGTGCCAGCAGCCACGGGCCGTACTACGAGCAGTACTTC
TRBJ2-7 TRBV20-1 NA NA CSSFGPGTYEQYF TGCAGTTCTTTTGGACCTGGAACTTACGAGCAGTACTTC
TRBJ1-1 TRBV14 NA NA CASSSRGKGSNTEAFF TGTGCCAGCAGTTCCAGGGGAAAAGGATCGAACACTGAAGCTTTCTTT
TRBJ2-3 TRBV6-1 TRBD1 NA CASSGTWTGVDTQYF TGTGCCAGCAGTGGGACCTGGACAGGGGTCGATACGCAGTATTTT
TRBJ2-1 TRBV10-3 NA NA CAISEPSLGNNEQFF TGTGCCATCAGTGAGCCCTCACTAGGGAACAATGAGCAGTTCTTC
TRBJ2-5 TRBV9 NA NA CASSRELIQETQYF TGTGCCAGCAGCCGAGAGTTGATCCAAGAGACCCAGTACTTC
TRBJ2-3 TRBV7-8 NA NA CASSLDHRSRGVTDTQYF TGTGCCAGCAGCTTAGACCATCGGTCCAGGGGCGTCACAGATACGCAGTATTTT
TRBJ1-1 TRBV28 NA NA CASSLLIVGGDEAFF TGTGCCAGCAGTTTATTAATTGTTGGGGGAGATGAAGCTTTCTTT
TRBJ2-7 TRBV13 TRBD2 NA CASSLEGSGRSHEQYF TGTGCCAGCAGCTTAGAAGGGAGCGGGAGGTCTCACGAGCAGTACTTC
TRBJ2-1 TRBV20-1 TRBD2 NA CSAGTSGESSYNEQFF TGCAGTGCTGGCACTAGCGGGGAGAGCTCCTACAATGAGCAGTTCTTC
TRBJ2-7 TRBV18 NA NA CASSPSREVEQYF TGTGCCAGCTCACCTTCCAGGGAGGTCGAGCAGTACTTC